The clone carrying this T cell receptor (beta chain) was seen many times. The data belong to a study of identical twins. TCRdb called the 5' RACE reads again in MiXCR, with one record for every CDR3 protein. The repertoire holds 500,000 to 700,000 distinct CDR3 sequences, with less than 9% as singletons. The germline V gene encodes CDR1 SGDLS and CDR2 YYNGEE. V was shortened by 4 bases and J by 6 bases, with 17 bases between the two germline ends. The CDR3 spans 15 residues. This same sample was also taken into another study, of yellow fever vaccine responses in identical twins.

The chain couples TRBV9 to TRBJ2-1, with D hard to call. The sequenced sample was PBMCs. The sequence derives from a woman aged 18 to 35 in good health. CDR3 nucleotide sequence: TGTGCCAGCAGCACCGCAACTACAGCCCTCAATGAGCAGTTCTTC. Its translation is CASSTATTALNEQFF.